This T cell receptor (beta chain) was profiled in a study of cytomegalovirus exposure and HLA in healthy donors. The study, taken as a whole, reports: The availability of immune exposure information extended only to CMV serostatus.

The CDR3 runs 15 residues. CDR1 is GTSNPN and CDR2 is SVGIG in the germline V gene (reference sequence). V lost 8 bases to trimming and J lost 1 base; unmatched junction nucleotides: 12. Concerning this clone itself: Its antigen remains unidentified.

PCR was performed using 60 Vbeta and 13 Jbeta primers. Clones were sequenced by immunoSEQ multiplex PCR, and TCRdb holds only the in-frame ones, with some missing. In the table there are some 130,000 clones, roughly three quarters of which are singletons. The receptor comes from a middle-aged woman in good health and CMV-seronegative. The chain employs TRBV30 and TRBJ1-1; TRBD1 aligns across 8 bases. Sequencing used PBMCs. The CDR3 region is CARIKPGTGNTEAFF. The CDR3 nucleotides read TGTGCCAGAATTAAACCCGGGACAGGGAACACTGAAGCTTTCTTT.